This T cell receptor (beta chain) was captured by sequencing in a study of coeliac disease. Here immunoSEQ multiplex PCR was the method, and the copy in TCRdb shows in-frame clones only, minus some. Seen here are 5,000 to 7,500 clones, 60% to 70% observed once, and the top ten hold about 6.7%. V was trimmed by 3 bases and J by 8 bases, leaving 11 bases between them. CDR1 is GTSNPN, CDR2 SVGIG, per germline (reference sequence). The CDR3 spans 13 residues. The clonotype comes from a man aged 45-65 years with active celiac disease. The chain combines TRBV30 with TRBJ1-6, with no clear D. The sample taken for sequencing was lamina propria lymphocytes from the gut. The CDR3 bases are TGTGCCTGGAGCCCAGAGGACTATTCACCCCTCCACTTT. This sequence encodes CAWSPEDYSPLHF. The full variable domain, its missing parts supplied by reference TRBV30 and TRBJ1-6, is SQTIHQWPATLVQPVGSPLSLECTVEGTSNPNLYWYRQAAGRGLQLLFYSVGIGQISSEVPQNLSASRPQDRQFILSSKKLLLSDSGFYLCAWSPEDYSPLHFGNGTRLTVT.